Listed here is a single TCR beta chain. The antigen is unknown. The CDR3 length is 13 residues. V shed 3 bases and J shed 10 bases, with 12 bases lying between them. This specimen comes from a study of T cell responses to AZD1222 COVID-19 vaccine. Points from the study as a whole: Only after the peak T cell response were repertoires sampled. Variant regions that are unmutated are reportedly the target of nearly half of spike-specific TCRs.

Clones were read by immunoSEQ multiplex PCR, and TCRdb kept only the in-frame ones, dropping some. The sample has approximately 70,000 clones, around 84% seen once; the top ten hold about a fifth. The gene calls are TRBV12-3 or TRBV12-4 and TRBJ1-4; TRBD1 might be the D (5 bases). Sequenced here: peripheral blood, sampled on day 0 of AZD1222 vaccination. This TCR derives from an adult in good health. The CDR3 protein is CASSLGRVGKLFF. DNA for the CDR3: TGTGCCAGCAGTTTGGGCAGGGTAGGAAAACTGTTTTTT.